The 22 T cell receptor beta chains listed next were all sequenced from one sample in a study of molecular identifiers for immune sequencing clone quantification. TCRdb re-derived calls from the PCR reads in MiXCR, one entry per CDR3 protein. Seen here are approximately 500,000 distinct CDR3 sequences, around 23% observed once, and the top ten hold around 0.79%. The sequenced sample was naive CD8+ T cells from blood, with Jurkat cell RNA spiked in. The subset was: FACS-sorted CD8+CD4-CCR7+CD45RA+ naive T cells. These receptor sequences come from a human donor in good health. Some libraries in this study had Jurkat cell RNA spiked in.

This chain connects TRBV7-2 to TRBJ2-5, with TRBD2 matching 9 bases. Germline values: CDR1 SGHTA, CDR2 FQGNSA. The V segment lost 5 bases and the J segment 2 bases; nucleotides outside the gene matches: 15. This CDR3 is 18 amino acids long. In nucleotides, the CDR3 is TGTGCCAGCAGCCAAGCGGGTGGTAGCGGGGGCCCACAAGAGACCCAGTACTTC. This codes for CASSQAGGSGGPQETQYF.

The V and J genes are TRBV6-4 and TRBJ2-3; TRBD2 matches 8 bases. Germline assignment: CDR1 MRHNA and CDR2 SNTAGT. The CDR3 contains 15 residues. The V gene end was trimmed by 2 bases and the J gene end by 1 base; junction bases not matched to a gene: 2. This CDR3 reads CASSDGLARTDTQYF. The CDR3 DNA follows: TGTGCCAGCAGTGACGGACTAGCCCGCACAGATACGCAGTATTTT.

In its sample, this clonotype was seen many times. The J gene is TRBJ1-5, the V gene TRBV12-3 or TRBV12-4; D ambiguous. The CDR3 runs to 12 residues. V shed 5 bases and J shed 4 bases, with 6 bases lying between them. CDR3: CASSMLNQPQHF. The DNA of the CDR3 is TGTGCCAGCAGTATGCTTAATCAGCCCCAGCATTTT.

This chain links TRBV27 with TRBJ2-7; D gene ambiguous. Germline V gene lookup returns CDR1 MNHEY and CDR2 SMNVEV (reference sequence). The ends were cut back, 6 bases at V and 6 bases at J, with 12 bases in the middle. The CDR3 totals 12 residues. CDR3 sequence (DNA): TGTGCCAGCAGAACCTCCTGGGGCGAGCAGTACTTC. It is translated as CASRTSWGEQYF.

V is TRBV20-1 and J is TRBJ2-2; perhaps TRBD2 as D (7 bases). V lost 4 bases and J 2 bases, leaving 14 bases between the germline ends. This CDR3 comprises 15 residues. Germline assignment: CDR1 DFQATT and CDR2 SNEGSKA (reference sequence). CDR3 DNA: TGCAGTGCTATTGAAAGGGGGGGAAACACCGGGGAGCTGTTTTTT. This sequence encodes CSAIERGGNTGELFF.

The V call is TRBV2, the J call TRBJ1-2, with 9 bases lining up with TRBD1. The CDR3 is 14 residues long. The germline V gene has CDR1 SNHLY and CDR2 FYNNEI. The V and J ends lost 8 bases and 4 bases, in that order; junction bases with no gene match: 8. The CDR3 bases are TGTGCCAGCTGGTCCGGACAGGGGCTCTATGGCTACACCTTC. It codes for CASWSGQGLYGYTF.

This clonotype has ten or more counts. The V call is TRBV29-1, the J call TRBJ2-2; D possibly corresponds to TRBD1 (5 bases). The CDR3 spans 13 residues. The germline gives CDR1 SQVTM, CDR2 ANQGSEA. V gave up 7 bases and J gave up 1 base, with 10 bases separating them. This CDR3 is CSGMTENTGELFF. The CDR3 DNA sequence: TGCAGCGGTATGACAGAGAACACCGGGGAGCTGTTTTTT.

This rearrangement joins TRBV19 to TRBJ2-6; tentatively, D is TRBD1 (5 bases). This CDR3 region has 17 residues. The V end lost 5 bases, the J end lost 0 bases, and 14 bases lay between the germline ends. The germline V gene has CDR1 LNHDA and CDR2 SQIVND (reference sequence). CDR3 sequence (DNA): TGTGCCAGTAGTCCCAGTCAGGGTAGCTCTGGGGCCAACGTCCTGACTTTC. As protein: CASSPSQGSSGANVLTF.

The chain joins TRBV5-1 to TRBJ2-7; D gene ambiguous. Germline assignment: CDR1 SGHRS and CDR2 YFSETQ. This CDR3 is 14 amino acids long. V was trimmed by 0 bases and J by 2 bases, leaving 9 bases between them. This CDR3 reads CASSLDRLPYEQYF. CDR3 coding DNA: TGCGCCAGCAGCTTGGATAGATTACCCTACGAGCAGTACTTC. The full variable domain, completed using reference TRBV5-1 and TRBJ2-7, is KAGVTQTPRYLIKTRGQQVTLSCSPISGHRSVSWYQQTPGQGLQFLFEYFSETQRNKGNFPGRFSGRQFSNSRSEMNVSTLELGDSALYLCASSLDRLPYEQYFGPGTRLTVT.

A word on this clonotype: The junction shows a germline mismatch at one end, possibly a read error. The chain combines TRBV28 with TRBJ2-3, with 14 nucleotides matching TRBD2. Germline V gives CDR1 MDHEN, CDR2 SYDVKM. There are 18 residues in the CDR3. The CDR3 sequence: CANSPPRATSGRAYLFNF. The CDR3 DNA reads TGTGCCAACAGTCCCCCCCGCGCGACTAGCGGGAGGGCGTACCTCTTTAATTTT.

For this clonotype: A much larger clone differs by one base, so this may be a read error. The gene calls are TRBV20-1 and TRBJ2-7; TRBD2 matches 12 bases. Germline V gene sequence: CDR1 DFQATT, CDR2 SNEGSKA (reference sequence). The CDR3 is made up of 16 amino acids. The CDR3 sequence: CRGAFPGTSGPYEQYF. CDR3 in DNA: TGCAGGGGGGCCTTTCCCGGGACTAGCGGGCCCTACGAGCAGTACTTC.

This clonotype showed up just a few times. V gene TRBV19 combines with J gene TRBJ2-7; D is unresolved. This CDR3 comprises 14 residues. From germline, CDR1 is LNHDA and CDR2 SQIVND (reference sequence). Trimming removed 6 bases from V and 0 bases from J, with 12 bases in between. The CDR3: CASSPRRSSYEQYF. The CDR3 nucleotides are TGTGCCAGTAGCCCCCGTCGCAGCTCCTACGAGCAGTACTTC.

For this clonotype: At one of its ends the junction is not consistent with the germline gene, which may arise from a read error. The rearrangement joins TRBV20-1 to TRBJ2-1, with D possibly TRBD2 on 5 matching bases. Germline V gene sequence: CDR1 DFQATT, CDR2 SNEGSKA (reference sequence). The CDR3 is 14 amino acids. CDR3 sequence: CSARELGQYSEQFF. The CDR3 DNA reads as TGCAGTGCTAGAGAACTAGGGCAGTACAGTGAGCAGTTCTTC.

This clonotype was recorded a few times. The chain uses TRBV9 and TRBJ2-7; D call uncertain. The CDR3 is 12 amino acids. From germline, CDR1 is SGDLS and CDR2 YYNGEE. The V end lost 0 bases, the J end lost 7 bases, and 8 bases lay between the germline ends. This CDR3 reads CASSVGTPEQYF. CDR3 sequence (DNA): TGTGCCAGCAGCGTAGGAACTCCAGAGCAGTACTTC.

There are many counts of this clonotype. V and J are TRBV2 and TRBJ1-5; 7 nucleotides match TRBD1. The germline V gene encodes CDR1 SNHLY and CDR2 FYNNEI. This CDR3 region has 16 residues. The V and J ends lost 5 bases and 0 bases, in that order; junction bases with no gene match: 7. The CDR3 reads CASSPDRANSNQPQHF. DNA of the CDR3: TGTGCCAGCAGTCCCGACAGGGCAAATAGCAATCAGCCCCAGCATTTT.

Points on this clonotype: A much bigger clone sits one base away, suggesting this may be a read error. The chain carries TRBV7-2 and TRBJ1-1; D is uncertain. Germline-derived CDR1 and CDR2 are SGHTA and FQGNSA. CDR3 length: 13 amino acids. CDR3 in DNA: TGTGCCAGCAGCTTCTTCGCGACAACTGAAGCTCTCTTT. This gives the protein CASSFFATTEALF.

This clonotype was found many times. The J gene is TRBJ1-5, the V gene TRBV6-5; TRBD1 might be the D (5 bases). From germline, CDR1 is MNHEY and CDR2 SVGAGI. V lost 2 bases, J lost 6 bases, and 11 bases lay in between. This CDR3 spans 14 amino acids. The CDR3 DNA is TGTGCCAGCAGTTACAACACAGGCACTCAGCCCCAGCATTTT. Translated: CASSYNTGTQPQHF.

The sample holds a few counts of this clonotype. The chain couples TRBV9 to TRBJ1-4; TRBD1 is a possible D gene (6 bases). The CDR3 runs 14 residues. Per germline, CDR1 SGDLS and CDR2 YYNGEE. V lost 3 bases, J lost 4 bases, and 10 bases lay in between. The CDR3 region is CASSARQDNEKLFF. For the CDR3, the DNA is TGTGCCAGCAGCGCAAGACAGGATAATGAAAAACTGTTTTTT.

Comments on this clonotype: A clone one base away is much larger, so this may be a read error. The chain couples TRBV14 to TRBJ2-7; 9 positions agree with TRBD1. Germline loops: CDR1 SGHDN, CDR2 FVKESK. The CDR3 spans 15 residues. Trimming cost V 5 bases and J 9 bases; bases outside gene matches: 14. CDR3 loop: CASSGGQGIRGAQYF. The DNA of the CDR3 is TGTGCCAGCAGCGGTGGACAGGGGATCCGAGGGGCGCAGTACTTC.

This clonotype was counted a few times. The chain is built from TRBV27 and TRBJ2-3, with D perhaps assigned TRBD1 or TRBD2 (5 bases each). The V end was cut by 5 bases, the J end by 2 bases, with 17 bases between. The CDR3 extends over 16 amino acids. The germline V gene has CDR1 MNHEY and CDR2 SMNVEV (reference sequence). CDR3 coding DNA: TGTGCCAGCAGTAACGGGGCATACAAACTCACAGATACGCAGTATTTT. It codes for CASSNGAYKLTDTQYF.

This chain joins TRBV30 and TRBJ1-2; maybe TRBD1 (6 bases). The length of the CDR3 is 13 residues. Germline V gene sequence: CDR1 GTSNPN, CDR2 SVGIG (reference sequence). V was shortened by 3 bases and J by 3 bases, with 11 bases between the two germline ends. Here the CDR3 reads CAWRMGGDYGYTF. The CDR3 DNA sequence: TGTGCCTGGAGGATGGGGGGCGACTATGGCTACACCTTC.

This clonotype was seen ten or more times. This chain links TRBV7-2 with TRBJ2-7, with D perhaps TRBD1 (5 bases). Trimming cost V 5 bases and J 5 bases, with 10 bases left between them. The CDR3 length is 12 residues. Per the germline V gene, CDR1 is SGHTA and CDR2 is FQGNSA. CDR3 protein: CASSLDTNEQYF. CDR3 in DNA: TGTGCCAGCAGCCTGGACACCAACGAGCAGTACTTC.